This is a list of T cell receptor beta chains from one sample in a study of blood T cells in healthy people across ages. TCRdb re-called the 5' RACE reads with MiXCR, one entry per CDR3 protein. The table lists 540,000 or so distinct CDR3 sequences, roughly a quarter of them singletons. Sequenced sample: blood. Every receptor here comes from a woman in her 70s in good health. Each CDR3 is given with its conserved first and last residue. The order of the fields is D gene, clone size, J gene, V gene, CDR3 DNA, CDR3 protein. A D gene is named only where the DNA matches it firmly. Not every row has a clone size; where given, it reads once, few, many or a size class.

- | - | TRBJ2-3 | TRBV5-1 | TGCGACAGCAGCTTGGGGCTAGCAACAGATACGCAGTATTTT | CDSSLGLATDTQYF
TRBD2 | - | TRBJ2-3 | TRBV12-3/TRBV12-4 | TGTGCCAGCAGTTTAATAGCGGGGATGACAGATGCGCAGTATTTT | CASSLIAGMTDAQYF
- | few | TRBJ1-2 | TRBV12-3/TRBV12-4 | TGTGCCAGCAGTCTTAGACAGGATTCTAACTATGGCTACACCTTC | CASSLRQDSNYGYTF
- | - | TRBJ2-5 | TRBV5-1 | TGCGCCAGCAGCTTACAGGAGCCACAAGAGACCCAGTACTTC | CASSLQEPQETQYF
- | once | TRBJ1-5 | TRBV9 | TGCGCCAGCAGCGTAGTTATACTCCTTAGTCAGCCCCAGCATTTT | CASSVVILLSQPQHF
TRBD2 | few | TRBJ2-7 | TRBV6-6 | TGTGCCAGCACCCCTGCCGGGACTAGCTCCTACGAGCAGTACTTC | CASTPAGTSSYEQYF
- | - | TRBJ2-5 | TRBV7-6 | TGTGCCAGCAGCTTAGGTTCGGGAAAGACCCAGTACTTC | CASSLGSGKTQYF
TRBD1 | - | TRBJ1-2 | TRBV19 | TGTGCCAGTAGGACAGGGGCGAATGGCTACACCTTC | CASRTGANGYTF
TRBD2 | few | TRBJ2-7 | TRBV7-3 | TGTGCCAGCAGCTTAGTGGGTGCGGGGGGCACCTACGAGCAGTACTTC | CASSLVGAGGTYEQYF
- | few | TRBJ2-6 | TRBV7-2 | TGTGCCAGCAGCTTAAGAGGCGGGATAGCCAACGTCCTGACTTTC | CASSLRGGIANVLTF
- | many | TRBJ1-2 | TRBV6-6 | TGTGCCAGCAGTTACGGAAGGGATTCTATCGCCTACACCTTC | CASSYGRDSIAYTF
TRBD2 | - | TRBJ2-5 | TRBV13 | TGTGCCAGCAGCTTAAACGGGGGGATCCAAGAGACCCAGTACTTC | CASSLNGGIQETQYF
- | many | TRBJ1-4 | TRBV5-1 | TGCGCCAGCAGATTCGGACAAGGTGACGAAAAACTGTTTTTT | CASRFGQGDEKLFF
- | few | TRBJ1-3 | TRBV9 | TGTGCCAGCAGCGTAAGCTGGAGTGGTAGCTCTGGAAACACCATATATTTT | CASSVSWSGSSGNTIYF
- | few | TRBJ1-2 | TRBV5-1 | TGCGCCAGCAGCCCGCTGGCCAGCAACTATGGCTACACCTTC | CASSPLASNYGYTF
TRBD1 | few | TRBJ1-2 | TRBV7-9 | TGTGCCAGCAGCTTCAGCGGGACAGGAGGTGGCTACACCTTC | CASSFSGTGGGYTF
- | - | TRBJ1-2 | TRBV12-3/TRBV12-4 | TGTGCCAGCAGGGGCGACAGCTATGGCTACACCTTC | CASRGDSYGYTF
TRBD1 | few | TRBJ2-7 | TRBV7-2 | TGTGCCAGCAGCTTGAGGGACAGGGTAATTTACGAGCAGTACTTC | CASSLRDRVIYEQYF
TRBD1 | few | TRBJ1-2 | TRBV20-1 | TGCAGTGCTAAGACGGGACAGACTAACTATGGCTACACCTTC | CSAKTGQTNYGYTF
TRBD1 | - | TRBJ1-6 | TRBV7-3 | TGTGCCAGCAGCAGCACTCAGGGGGAGCATTCACCCCTCCACTTT | CASSSTQGEHSPLHF
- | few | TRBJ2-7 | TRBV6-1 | TGTGCCAGACAGCCCTACGAGCAGTACTTC | CARQPYEQYF
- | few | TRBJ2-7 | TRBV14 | TGTGCCAGCAGCCAAGTAAATGATTACGAGCAGTACTTC | CASSQVNDYEQYF
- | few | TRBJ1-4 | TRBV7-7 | TGTGCTAGCAGCCCGCGTCTGGGGAATGAAAAACTGTTTTTT | CASSPRLGNEKLFF
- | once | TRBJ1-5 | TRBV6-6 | TGTGCCAGCAGTTGGGGGCCGCGGAGCAATCAGCCCCAGCATTTT | CASSWGPRSNQPQHF
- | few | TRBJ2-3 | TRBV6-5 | TGTGCCAGCAGTTCACGGACCCCCACAGATACGCAGTATTTT | CASSSRTPTDTQYF
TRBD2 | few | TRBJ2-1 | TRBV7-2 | TGTGCCAGCAGTTTATCGAGCGGGGGATTGTCCTACAATGAGCAGTTCTTC | CASSLSSGGLSYNEQFF
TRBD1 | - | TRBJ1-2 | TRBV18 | TGTGCCAGCTCTGTGGACAGGGAATATGGCTACACCTTC | CASSVDREYGYTF
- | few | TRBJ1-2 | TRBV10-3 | TGTGCCATCAGTGACTCGGGAGGCGTCTATGGCTACACCTTC | CAISDSGGVYGYTF
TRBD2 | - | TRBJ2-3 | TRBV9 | TGTGCCAGCAGCGTATCAAGCGGGGGCACAGATACGCAGTATTTT | CASSVSSGGTDTQYF
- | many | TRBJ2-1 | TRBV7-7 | TGTGCTAGCAGCCCCGACCCGGTGGTCAATGAGCAGTTCTTC | CASSPDPVVNEQFF
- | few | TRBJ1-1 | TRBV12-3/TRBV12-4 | TGTGCCAGCAGTTTTAATCCGACAGGGAACACTGAAGCTTTCTTT | CASSFNPTGNTEAFF
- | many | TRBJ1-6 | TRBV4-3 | TGCGCCAGCAGCCAAGTTGGGGGACGGGGCTCCTATAATTCACCCCTCCACTTT | CASSQVGGRGSYNSPLHF
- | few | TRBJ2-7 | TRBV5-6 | TGTGCCAGCAGCTATGGCAGCGAGCAGTACTTC | CASSYGSEQYF
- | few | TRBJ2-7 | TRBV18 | TGTGCCTGCTCACGCAGGGAAGGTGAGCAGTACTTC | CACSRREGEQYF
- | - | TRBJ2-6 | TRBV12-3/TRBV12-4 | TGTGCCAGCAGTTTGAACAGTCCCAACTCTGGGGCCAACGTCCTGACTTTC | CASSLNSPNSGANVLTF
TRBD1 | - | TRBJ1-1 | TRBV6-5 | TGTGCCAGCAGTTACGAGAGGGGGCTTGAAGCTTTCTTT | CASSYERGLEAFF
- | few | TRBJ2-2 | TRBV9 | TGTGCCAGCAGCGTGAGTCCGGCCGGGGAGCTGTTTTTT | CASSVSPAGELFF
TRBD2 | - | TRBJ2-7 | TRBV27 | TGTGCCAGCAGAACTAGCGGGGGGGCCCCTAGCTCCTACGAGCAGTACTTC | CASRTSGGAPSSYEQYF
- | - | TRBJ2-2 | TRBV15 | TGTGCCACCTGGAAGCGGGACACCGGGGAGCTGTTTTTT | CATWKRDTGELFF